The 13 T cell receptor beta chains given below trace back to one sample, sequenced in a study of blood T cell repertoires in COVID-19. TCRdb keeps only in-frame clones here, not all; method: immunoSEQ multiplex PCR. This sample has around 300,000 clones, with roughly 90% found just once. Sequenced input: peripheral blood. These receptors originate from a woman between 25 and 40 years old with COVID-19, enrolled during active disease.

The chain links TRBV28 to TRBJ1-6; TRBD1 is a possible D gene (6 bases). V lost 6 bases and J 5 bases, leaving 11 bases between the germline ends. Germline CDR1 and CDR2: MDHEN and SYDVKM. This CDR3 has 14 residues. The CDR3 region is CASSRTANNSPLHF. The CDR3 DNA reads TGTGCCAGCAGCCGGACAGCTAATAATTCACCCCTCCACTTT.

The V call is TRBV29-1, the J call TRBJ1-1; D unclear. V lost 2 bases, J lost 8 bases, and 6 bases lay in between. The CDR3 totals 10 residues. Germline CDR1 is SQVTM and CDR2 is ANQGSEA. This CDR3 reads CSVESVEAFF. In DNA, the CDR3 is TGCAGCGTTGAATCGGTGGAAGCTTTCTTT.

The gene calls are TRBV10-3 and TRBJ2-3; tentative D call: TRBD2 (6 bases). V lost 6 bases and J 3 bases, leaving 13 bases between the germline ends. The V gene's germline CDR1 is ENHRY and CDR2 SYGVKD. This CDR3 has 14 residues. Here the CDR3 reads CAIRDTGGTDTQYF. The CDR3 DNA is TGTGCCATCAGGGATACAGGAGGGACAGATACGCAGTATTTT.

The V call is TRBV24-1, the J call TRBJ2-1; 13 bases agree with TRBD2. The ends lost 3 bases at V and 5 bases at J; junction bases unmatched: 3. Looked up from germline, CDR1 is KGHDR and CDR2 is SFDVKD. This CDR3 is 16 amino acids long. DNA of the CDR3: TGTGCCACCAGTGATGGGACTAGCGGGATGAACAATGAGCAGTTCTTC. Amino acid sequence: CATSDGTSGMNNEQFF.

The J gene is TRBJ2-7, the V gene TRBV6-6; D might be TRBD2 (5 bases). Germline loops: CDR1 MNHNY, CDR2 SVGAGI (reference sequence). V lost 0 bases and J lost 5, with 14 bases in between. The CDR3 loop spans 15 amino acids. For the CDR3, the DNA is TGTGCCAGCAGTTACTCGATGGCTAGCACTCACGAGCAGTACTTC. Protein product: CASSYSMASTHEQYF.

This CDR3 is CASSLQGPMNTEAFF. Written as DNA, the CDR3 is TGTGCCAGCTCTCTGCAGGGGCCTATGAACACTGAAGCTTTCTTT. The chain carries TRBV18 and TRBJ1-1, with D perhaps matching TRBD1 (6 bases). Looked up from germline, CDR1 is KGHSH and CDR2 is LQKENI. CDR3 size: 15 residues. V shed 6 bases and J shed 0 bases, with 14 bases lying between them. Filled out from reference TRBV18 and TRBJ1-1, the complete variable domain reads NAGVMQNPRHLVRRRGQEARLRCSPMKGHSHVYWYRQLPEEGLKFMVYLQKENIIDESGMPKERFSAEFPKEGPSILRIQQVVRGDSAAYFCASSLQGPMNTEAFFGQGTRLTVV.

The V call is TRBV7-2, the J call TRBJ1-1; D is possibly TRBD1 (6 bases). The germline V gene has CDR1 SGHTA and CDR2 FQGNSA. V lost 3 bases to trimming and J lost 2 bases, with 10 bases between them. The CDR3 consists of 14 residues. CDR3: CASSLGTPNTEAFF. The CDR3 DNA reads TGTGCCAGCAGCTTGGGGACACCAAACACTGAAGCTTTCTTT.

V is TRBV4-1 and J is TRBJ2-3; weak D call: TRBD1 (5 bases). Trimming removed 0 bases from V and 4 bases from J, with 11 bases in between. Germline V gene data show CDR1 as MGHRA and CDR2 as YSYEKL. The CDR3 loop spans 15 amino acids. CDR3 nucleotide sequence: TGCGCCAGCAGCCAAGAGGGCAGGGCGGCAGATACGCAGTATTTT. Amino acid sequence: CASSQEGRAADTQYF.

The chain couples TRBV5-7 to TRBJ1-5; 7 bases line up with TRBD1. Being an ORF, TRBV5-7 has a function that is uncertain. This CDR3 region has 14 residues. With 7 bases clipped from V and 6 bases from J, the junction kept 10 bases outside the gene matches. The CDR3 DNA reads TGTGCCAGCGCCTATGACAGGGTTCGTCAGCCCCAGCATTTT. Its translation is CASAYDRVRQPQHF.

This chain connects TRBV7-2 to TRBJ1-5; D remains ambiguous. This CDR3 has 14 residues. Trimming shortened V by 0 bases and J by 3 bases, and 6 bases separated the two germline ends. Looked up from germline, CDR1 is SGHTA and CDR2 is FQGNSA. The CDR3 DNA follows: TGTGCCAGCAGCTTAGCCGTCTCCAATCAGCCCCAGCATTTT. It codes for CASSLAVSNQPQHF.

The chain has TRBV6-5 and TRBJ1-2; unclear D gene. The CDR3 has 13 residues. Trimming took 8 bases from V and 1 from J, leaving 11 bases between them. The germline V gene has CDR1 MNHEY and CDR2 SVGAGI. CDR3 in DNA: TGTGCCAGCTCCCCTATTGGTAACTATGGCTACACCTTC. Translated: CASSPIGNYGYTF.

This clone appeared once. This sequence joins TRBV2 and TRBJ1-2; D not resolved. The CDR3 has 13 amino acids. V lost 1 base and J lost 3, with 6 bases in between. Germline CDR1 reads SNHLY; CDR2 reads FYNNEI. The CDR3 DNA follows: TGTGCCAGCAGTGAAGTCAGATACTATGGCTACACCTTC. Translating gives CASSEVRYYGYTF.

The chain has TRBV27 and TRBJ1-1, with TRBD1 matching over 10 bases. The J segment lost 2 bases and the V segment lost 8 bases, leaving 2 bases of the junction unmatched. Germline V lookup: CDR1 MNHEY, CDR2 SMNVEV (reference sequence). The CDR3 covers 13 residues. The CDR3 region has the DNA TGTGCCAGCTGGGACAGGGGCAACACTGAAGCTTTCTTT. This gives the protein CASWDRGNTEAFF.